One sample yielded the 29 T cell receptor beta chains listed below, sequenced in a study of cytomegalovirus exposure and HLA in healthy donors. With 60 Vbeta and 13 Jbeta primers, the PCR was carried out. The method was immunoSEQ multiplex PCR; TCRdb's version includes in-frame clones alone and lacks a portion of them. The sample consists of roughly 180,000 clones, about 80% of them appearing once. The sequenced material came from PBMCs. These receptor sequences come from a man aged 40-49 years in good health and CMV-seronegative.

This clone occurred once. The genes are TRBV9 and TRBJ1-2; a possible D gene is TRBD1 (5 bases). V was pared by 3 bases and J by 7 bases, with 10 bases between. CDR1 and CDR2 (germline): SGDLS, YYNGEE. This CDR3 has 12 amino acids. The CDR3: CASSATGPGYTF. CDR3 bases: TGTGCCAGCAGCGCAACAGGACCTGGCTACACCTTC.

This clone was seen a single time. The rearrangement links TRBV10-3 to TRBJ2-7; a weak D match, TRBD1 (6 bases). CDR3 size: 12 residues. Trimming left V 6 bases short and J 5 bases short, with 11 bases between. Per germline, CDR1 ENHRY and CDR2 SYGVKD. CDR3 sequence (DNA): TGTGCCATCAGCCAGGGGAGAAACGAGCAGTACTTC. This encodes CAISQGRNEQYF.

The chain employs TRBV4-1 and TRBJ1-2, with unresolved D. The germline gives CDR1 MGHRA, CDR2 YSYEKL. The CDR3 is 14 residues long. Trimming cost V 4 bases and J 5 bases, with 14 bases left between them. The CDR3: CASSPGGFGYGYTF. As DNA, the CDR3 is TGCGCCAGCAGCCCAGGTGGGTTTGGGTATGGCTACACCTTC.

The V and J genes are TRBV4-2 and TRBJ2-2; D uncertain. From germline, CDR1 is LGHNA and CDR2 YNFKEQ. V lost 6 bases, J lost 1 base, and 9 bases lay in between. The CDR3 sequence is 14 residues long. The CDR3 reads CASRDPGNTGELFF. CDR3 DNA sequence: TGTGCCAGCAGAGATCCGGGGAACACCGGGGAGCTGTTTTTT.

This rearrangement joins TRBV5-1 to TRBJ2-3; D is ambiguous. The germline CDR1 and CDR2 sequences are SGHRS and YFSETQ. The CDR3 is 14 residues long. V dropped 4 bases and J dropped 4 bases, with 13 bases sitting between them. CDR3 region: CASSPGFSADTQYF. CDR3 nucleotide sequence: TGCGCCAGCAGCCCCGGTTTTTCGGCAGATACGCAGTATTTT.

The chain's CDR3 is CASSTGEGASGNTIYF. The CDR3 nucleotides read TGTGCCAGCAGCACAGGGGAAGGGGCATCTGGAAACACCATATATTTT. The J gene is TRBJ1-3, the V gene TRBV9; 7 nucleotides line up with TRBD1. Germline V gene lookup returns CDR1 SGDLS and CDR2 YYNGEE. The CDR3 loop spans 16 amino acids. J lost 1 base, V lost 4 bases, and 8 bases had no gene match.

The rearrangement links TRBV18 to TRBJ2-5; D is possibly TRBD2 (7 bases). V was cut by 8 bases and J by 3 bases, with 13 bases left in between. CDR1 is KGHSH and CDR2 is LQKENI in the germline V gene. The CDR3 sequence is 13 residues long. In DNA, the CDR3 is TGTGCCAGCGGGAGGGGGATTGAAGAGACCCAGTACTTC. It translates to CASGRGIEETQYF.

This rearrangement joins TRBV7-9 to TRBJ1-5, with D possibly TRBD1 on 5 matching bases. The V end lost 8 bases, the J end lost 0 bases, and 14 bases lay between the germline ends. The CDR3 totals 15 residues. Looked up from germline, CDR1 is SEHNR and CDR2 is FQNEAQ (reference sequence). The CDR3 protein is CASASGGISNQPQHF. DNA for the CDR3: TGTGCCAGCGCTTCGGGGGGGATTAGCAATCAGCCCCAGCATTTT.

The chain employs TRBV19 and TRBJ2-3; 10 bases are a match to TRBD2. The germline CDR1 and CDR2 sequences are LNHDA and SQIVND (reference sequence). The length of the CDR3 is 15 residues. With 4 bases clipped from V and 2 bases from J, the junction kept 3 bases outside the gene matches. The CDR3 DNA follows: TGTGCCAGTAGTACCGGACTAGCGGACACAGATACGCAGTATTTT. It is translated as CASSTGLADTDTQYF.

In its sample, this clone was seen once. This rearrangement joins TRBV7-2 to TRBJ2-2, with TRBD2 matching over 11 bases. Germline CDR1 is SGHTA and CDR2 is FQGNSA. V was pared by 4 bases and J by 0 bases, with 1 base of the junction left unmatched. The CDR3 consists of 16 residues. The CDR3 DNA reads TGTGCCAGCAGCTCGACTAGCGGGGCGAACACCGGGGAGCTGTTTTTT. Translation gives CASSSTSGANTGELFF.

The J gene is TRBJ2-1, the V gene TRBV5-1, with 10 bases aligning to TRBD1. Looked up from germline, CDR1 is SGHRS and CDR2 is YFSETQ. V shed 4 bases and J 4 bases; nucleotides not matched to a gene: 8. The CDR3 is made up of 16 amino acids. The CDR3 region is CASSGGQGGRYNEQFF. In nucleotides, the CDR3 is TGCGCCAGCAGCGGAGGACAGGGGGGTAGGTACAATGAGCAGTTCTTC.

As concerns this clone: At the DNA level, this CDR3 is encoded by other sequences in the same sample as well. V usage is TRBV7-3 and J usage is TRBJ2-2; TRBD1 matches 8 bases. In germline, CDR1 is SGHTA, CDR2 FQGTGA. This CDR3 has 16 amino acids. V lost 1 base and J lost 1; bases outside the gene matches: 2. The CDR3 is CASSLNTGGNTGELFF. Written as DNA, the CDR3 is TGTGCCAGCAGCTTAAATACAGGGGGGAACACCGGGGAGCTGTTTTTT.

V usage is TRBV28 and J usage is TRBJ2-6; D unresolved. Trimming cost V 10 bases and J 1 base, with 5 bases left between them. The CDR3 is 12 residues long. The V gene's germline CDR1 is MDHEN and CDR2 SYDVKM. This CDR3 reads CATNSGANVLTF. The CDR3 bases are TGTGCCACTAATTCTGGGGCCAACGTCCTGACTTTC.

V gene TRBV7-2 combines with J gene TRBJ2-5, with TRBD2 as a possible D gene (5 bases). CDR3 length: 14 amino acids. V lost 5 bases and J lost 2, with 12 bases in between. Germline assignment: CDR1 SGHTA and CDR2 FQGNSA. The CDR3 DNA reads TGTGCCAGCAGCATGTACGGGGTTCAAGAGACCCAGTACTTC. It translates to CASSMYGVQETQYF. The whole variable domain, remainder taken from reference TRBV7-2 and TRBJ2-5, is GAGVSQSPSNKVTEKGKDVELRCDPISGHTALYWYRQSLGQGLEFLIYFQGNSAPDKSGLPSDRFSAERTGGSVSTLTIQRTQQEDSAVYLCASSMYGVQETQYFGPGTRLLVL.

The V gene is TRBV4-1, the J gene TRBJ1-6; 7 bases fit TRBD1. The length of the CDR3 is 15 residues. The V and J ends lost 4 bases and 4 bases, in that order; junction bases with no gene match: 4. CDR1 MGHRA and CDR2 YSYEKL come from the germline V gene. DNA of the CDR3: TGCGCCAGCAGCCCGGGACAGATGTATAATTCACCCCTCCACTTT. It encodes CASSPGQMYNSPLHF.

The chain recombines TRBV19 with TRBJ1-1; 7 bases map to TRBD1. V shed 4 bases, J shed 2 bases, and the junction held 10 bases outside the gene matches. This CDR3 region has 16 residues. Germline loops: CDR1 LNHDA, CDR2 SQIVND (reference sequence). Here the CDR3 reads CASSRNFGTANTEAFF. The CDR3, as DNA: TGTGCCAGTAGTAGGAATTTCGGGACAGCCAACACTGAAGCTTTCTTT.

The V gene is TRBV28, the J gene TRBJ2-1; D perhaps matches TRBD2 (5 bases). In germline, CDR1 is MDHEN, CDR2 SYDVKM. This CDR3 spans 13 amino acids. V was trimmed by 5 bases and J by 6 bases, leaving 11 bases between them. CDR3 in amino acids: CASSPASLNEQFF. Written as DNA, the CDR3 is TGTGCCAGCAGTCCTGCTAGCCTCAATGAGCAGTTCTTC.

For this clone: Germline is not matched at one junction end, which may reflect a read error. The V and J genes are TRBV5-1 and TRBJ2-2; possible D gene TRBD2, 6 bases. The CDR3 loop spans 16 amino acids. The germline CDR1 and CDR2 sequences are SGHRS and YFSETQ. The CDR3 DNA sequence: TGCGCCAGCAGCTCACCGGAGGGCGGCGGCACCGGGAAGCTGTTTTTT. Its translation is CASSSPEGGGTGKLFF. The full variable domain, in which reference TRBV5-1 and TRBJ2-2 provide the parts outside the CDR3, is KAGVTQTPRYLIKTRGQQVTLSCSPISGHRSVSWYQQTPGQGLQFLFEYFSETQRNKGNFPGRFSGRQFSNSRSEMNVSTLELGDSALYLCASSSPEGGGTGKLFFGEGSRLTVL.

V usage is TRBV27 and J usage is TRBJ2-1; TRBD2 matches at 7 bases. Germline V gene lookup returns CDR1 MNHEY and CDR2 SMNVEV (reference sequence). This CDR3 comprises 14 residues. The junction had 9 bases not matched to a gene; V was cut back by 3 bases and J by 10 bases. This CDR3 reads CASSFGRGEAEQFF. CDR3 in DNA: TGTGCCAGCAGTTTCGGACGGGGGGAGGCGGAGCAGTTCTTC.

In DNA form, the CDR3 reads TGTGCCACCGCGGGGACAGAGGATCAGCCCCAGCATTTT. As protein: CATAGTEDQPQHF. J is TRBJ1-5 and V is TRBV10-3, with TRBD1 matching over 7 bases. Trimming cost V 10 bases and J 5 bases; bases outside gene matches: 8. Germline CDR1 is ENHRY and CDR2 is SYGVKD. The CDR3 is 13 amino acids.

The CDR3 DNA sequence: TGTGCCAGCAGCGTAGTAGCGGGGGACCAAGAGACCCAGTACTTC. It yields the protein CASSVVAGDQETQYF. This rearrangement joins TRBV9 to TRBJ2-5; TRBD2 matches 9 bases. Germline V gives CDR1 SGDLS, CDR2 YYNGEE. This CDR3 contains 15 residues. V was pared by 0 bases and J by 0 bases, with 0 bases of the junction left unmatched.

The chain recombines TRBV2 with TRBJ2-5; the D gene is possibly TRBD1 (5 bases). Between the trimmed V and J ends, which lost 8 bases and 6 bases, there was a span of 19 bases. CDR1 is SNHLY, CDR2 FYNNEI, per germline. This CDR3 region has 14 residues. CDR3 DNA sequence: TGTGCCAGCGAGTGGTCCGGGCAGGGTCAGACCCAGTACTTC. It encodes CASEWSGQGQTQYF.

This chain connects TRBV7-9 to TRBJ1-3; maybe TRBD1 (6 bases). Germline V gene lookup returns CDR1 SEHNR and CDR2 FQNEAQ (reference sequence). The CDR3 is made up of 15 amino acids. The V and J ends lost 1 base and 0 bases respectively, with 7 bases between them. The CDR3 coding sequence is TGTGCCAGCAGCTTAGGGGACAACTCTGGAAACACCATATATTTT. Protein: CASSLGDNSGNTIYF.

V and J are TRBV10-3 and TRBJ1-2; 7 bases agree with TRBD1. Germline CDR1 reads ENHRY; CDR2 reads SYGVKD. The CDR3 loop spans 12 amino acids. V was clipped by 11 bases and J by 4 bases; unmatched bases: 7. CDR3 amino acids: CAVSGTAYGYTF. DNA of the CDR3: TGTGCCGTTTCGGGGACAGCCTATGGCTACACCTTC.

The CDR3 coding sequence is TGTGCCAGCAGCTTGATCCTAGAAGATTACAATGAGCAGTTCTTC. Translating it yields CASSLILEDYNEQFF. This chain joins TRBV5-6 and TRBJ2-1; D is ambiguous. Germline values: CDR1 SGHDT, CDR2 YYEEEE. Trimming shortened V by 1 base and J by 4 bases, and 12 bases separated the two germline ends. The CDR3 length is 15 residues.

This clone was seen only once. J is TRBJ1-3 and V is TRBV7-9; a weak D match, TRBD1 (6 bases). The CDR3 is 17 amino acids. CDR1 and CDR2 from the germline V gene are SEHNR and FQNEAQ (reference sequence). Trimming took off 5 bases at V and 4 bases at J, with 21 bases between the two ends. Written as DNA, the CDR3 is TGTGCCAGCAGCAATGGACGGTACAGGGCGTCCGGAAACACCATATATTTT. Protein sequence: CASSNGRYRASGNTIYF.

The chain couples TRBV6-1 to TRBJ1-1; a possible D gene is TRBD1 (6 bases). Per the germline V gene, CDR1 is MNHNS and CDR2 is SASEGT. The CDR3 consists of 13 residues. V was trimmed by 6 bases and J by 1 base, leaving 9 bases between them. CDR3 bases: TGTGCCAGCAGGGAACAGGGGAACACTGAAGCTTTCTTT. It translates to CASREQGNTEAFF.

Only one count was recorded for this clone. The chain links TRBV10-1 to TRBJ2-3, with 14 bases aligning to TRBD2. The V segment lost 6 bases and the J segment 2 bases; nucleotides outside the gene matches: 4. The CDR3 is 16 amino acids. Germline lookup yields CDR1 WNHNN and CDR2 SYGVQD (reference sequence). This CDR3 reads CASRVTSGRVTDTQYF. In nucleotides, the CDR3 is TGCGCCAGCAGAGTGACTAGCGGGAGGGTCACAGATACGCAGTATTTT.

This clone was detected only a few times. This chain uses TRBV28 with TRBJ1-5; 9 bases match TRBD1. V dropped 7 bases and J dropped 8; count of bases not matched to a gene: 9. This CDR3 contains 14 residues. Per germline, CDR1 MDHEN and CDR2 SYDVKM. In nucleotides, the CDR3 is TGTGCCAGCACCCCGGGGACAGGGAGGAAGCCCCAGCATTTT. Amino acids: CASTPGTGRKPQHF.